This T cell receptor beta chain was observed in a study of cytomegalovirus exposure and HLA in healthy donors. Study-wide results and caveats: Immune exposure information available was restricted to CMV serostatus. Most sequenced TCRs were rare (though some public TCRs occurred in many donors).

This CDR3 is 16 amino acids long. The donors, nominally healthy at sampling, likely had unrecorded immune exposures. PCR amplification relied on 60 Vbeta primers (plus 13 Jbeta primers). Authors' processing steps: Later, tens of millions of unique TCR beta chains were counted in an analysis, and some 11 million of them were shared. The table came from immunoSEQ multiplex PCR; TCRdb's copy has only in-frame clones and leaves some out. V and J calls and clone size come straight from that table; D and trimming were deduced from the DNA. The sample holds around 88,000 clones; approximately 81% are singletons and the top ten take approximately 4%. Comment on this clone: As yet, its antigen is unknown.

The chain is built from TRBV21-1 and TRBJ1-3; the DNA was not used to check the table's D call, TRBD1. TRBV21-1 is marked as a pseudogene. This clonotype was obtained from a woman in her 40s in good health and CMV-seropositive. The sequencing input was PBMCs. The DNA for the CDR3 is TGTGCCAGCAGCAAAGTATGGGCTCTTCCTGGAAACACCATATATTTT. Amino acid sequence: CASSKVWALPGNTIYF.